The 29 T cell receptor beta chains given below trace back to one sample, sequenced in a study of technical replicates of blood from a handful of donors. Assay: immunoSEQ multiplex PCR; the TCRdb copy retains only in-frame clones and omits some. The sample holds around 79,000 clones, around 94% seen once. Sequenced: T cells isolated from PBMCs. The receptors come from a human donor in good health.

This sequence joins TRBV4-2 and TRBJ2-7, with TRBD2 identical over 8 bases. The V gene end was trimmed by 1 base and the J gene end by 4 bases; junction bases not matched to a gene: 3. This CDR3 contains 14 residues. CDR1 and CDR2 (germline): LGHNA, YNFKEQ. The CDR3 is CASSQGGGRYEQYF. For the CDR3, the DNA is TGTGCCAGCAGCCAAGGGGGCGGGAGGTACGAGCAGTACTTC.

This rearrangement joins TRBV7-9 to TRBJ2-5; the D is unclear. The V end was cut by 5 bases, the J end by 3 bases, with 10 bases between. The CDR3 is 13 amino acids. Germline CDR1 is SEHNR and CDR2 is FQNEAQ (reference sequence). The CDR3 spells CASSLFREETQYF. CDR3 in DNA: TGTGCCAGCAGCCTTTTCCGGGAAGAGACCCAGTACTTC.

The rearrangement uses TRBV6-1 and TRBJ2-7; D gene unclear. Trimming shortened V by 4 bases and J by 2 bases, and 15 bases separated the two germline ends. The length of the CDR3 is 15 residues. Germline V gives CDR1 MNHNS, CDR2 SASEGT. The CDR3, as DNA: TGTGCCAGCAGTGTCCGACGTCTTACTACCTACGAGCAGTACTTC. As protein: CASSVRRLTTYEQYF.

CDR3 loop: CASSQPPGRTNEKLFF. The CDR3 nucleotides read TGTGCCAGCAGCCAGCCCCCAGGGCGAACTAATGAAAAACTGTTTTTT. The V and J genes are TRBV14 and TRBJ1-4; possibly TRBD1 for D (5 bases). CDR1 and CDR2 from the germline V gene are SGHDN and FVKESK. CDR3 length: 16 amino acids. V dropped 3 bases and J dropped 1 base, with 12 bases sitting between them.

The chain combines TRBV6-5 with TRBJ2-7, with TRBD1 as a possible D gene (7 bases). This CDR3 is 15 amino acids long. Germline values: CDR1 MNHEY, CDR2 SVGAGI. V lost 2 bases and J 4 bases, leaving 15 bases between the germline ends. The CDR3 region is CASSYRRDSVYEQYF. The CDR3, as DNA: TGTGCCAGCAGTTACCGGAGGGACAGCGTATACGAGCAGTACTTC.

The chain has TRBV19 and TRBJ2-1; 10 bases are shared with TRBD2. Germline loops: CDR1 LNHDA, CDR2 SQIVND (reference sequence). There are 17 residues in the CDR3. The V and J ends lost 5 bases and 0 bases, in that order; junction bases with no gene match: 7. This CDR3 is CASSPRLAGFSYNEQFF. Written as DNA, the CDR3 is TGTGCCAGTAGTCCCAGACTAGCGGGCTTCTCCTACAATGAGCAGTTCTTC.

V and J are TRBV7-2 and TRBJ2-7; TRBD2 aligns across 10 bases. CDR1 is SGHTA, CDR2 FQGNSA, per germline. This CDR3 is built from 14 residues. The V segment lost 4 bases and the J segment 3 bases; nucleotides outside the gene matches: 3. CDR3 coding DNA: TGTGCCAGCAGCTCGGGACTAGCGCGCTACGAGCAGTACTTC. It yields the protein CASSSGLARYEQYF.

J is TRBJ1-1 and V is TRBV28; TRBD1 might be the D (6 bases). V was pared by 3 bases and J by 0 bases, with 14 bases between. This CDR3 is built from 16 residues. Germline V lookup: CDR1 MDHEN, CDR2 SYDVKM. CDR3 sequence reads: CASSLDSTGMNTEAFF. For the CDR3, the DNA is TGTGCCAGCAGTTTGGATTCTACAGGGATGAACACTGAAGCTTTCTTT.

The J gene is TRBJ2-7, the V gene TRBV27; 7 bases fit TRBD1. Germline CDR1 is MNHEY and CDR2 is SMNVEV (reference sequence). This CDR3 has 14 residues. The V segment lost 5 bases and the J segment 0 bases; nucleotides outside the gene matches: 4. DNA of the CDR3: TGTGCCAGCAGTCCGGGACAGATCTCCTACGAGCAGTACTTC. Its protein product is CASSPGQISYEQYF.

This chain uses TRBV5-1 with TRBJ2-5; D is ambiguous. CDR1 is SGHRS and CDR2 is YFSETQ in the germline V gene. Between the trimmed V and J ends, which lost 0 bases and 5 bases, there was a span of 11 bases. The CDR3 has 14 residues. The CDR3 nucleotides are TGCGCCAGCAGCTTGGGCCCGGGTGCCGAGACCCAGTACTTC. It translates to CASSLGPGAETQYF.

The rearrangement joins TRBV19 to TRBJ1-5, with no clear D. V was cut by 3 bases and J by 7 bases, with 7 bases left in between. The germline V gene encodes CDR1 LNHDA and CDR2 SQIVND (reference sequence). The CDR3 runs 12 residues. In nucleotides, the CDR3 is TGTGCCAGTAGTATCCCTAAGCAGCCCCAGCATTTT. Its protein is CASSIPKQPQHF. The full variable domain, its missing parts supplied by reference TRBV19 and TRBJ1-5, is DGGITQSPKYLFRKEGQNVTLSCEQNLNHDAMYWYRQDPGQGLRLIYYSQIVNDFQKGDIAEGYSVSREKKESFPLTVTSAQKNPTAFYLCASSIPKQPQHFGDGTRLSIL.

The rearrangement links TRBV30 to TRBJ1-1; D is perhaps TRBD1 (5 bases). The CDR3 sequence is 15 residues long. Germline V CDR1 and CDR2: GTSNPN, SVGIG (reference sequence). V lost 2 bases, J lost 3 bases, and 16 bases lay in between. CDR3 nucleotides: TGTGCCTGGAGTACCACTTCGACGGGGGACACTGAAGCTTTCTTT. Translating gives CAWSTTSTGDTEAFF.

This clone was detected once. This chain joins TRBV7-9 and TRBJ2-1; 14 positions match TRBD2. The germline CDR1 and CDR2 sequences are SEHNR and FQNEAQ (reference sequence). The CDR3 has 15 residues. J gave up 9 bases and V 4 bases, and 5 bases lay outside the gene matches. CDR3 DNA: TGTGCCAGCAGCTCCCGACTAGCGGGAGGGGGTGAGCAGTTCTTC. Protein product: CASSSRLAGGGEQFF.

This chain uses TRBV13 with TRBJ2-7, with D possibly being TRBD1 (5 bases). The length of the CDR3 is 14 residues. The germline V and J ends were trimmed by 3 bases and 0 bases, with 9 bases remaining between them. Germline lookup yields CDR1 PRHDT and CDR2 FYEKMQ (reference sequence). CDR3 loop: CASSFPGISYEQYF. The DNA for the CDR3 is TGTGCCAGCAGCTTCCCAGGGATCTCCTACGAGCAGTACTTC. The variable domain in full, completed from reference TRBV13 and TRBJ2-7, reads AAGVIQSPRHLIKEKRETATLKCYPIPRHDTVYWYQQGPGQDPQFLISFYEKMQSDKGSIPDRFSAQQFSDYHSELNMSSLELGDSALYFCASSFPGISYEQYFGPGTRLTVT.

The rearrangement links TRBV6-5 to TRBJ1-2; no clear D gene. V was shortened by 6 bases and J by 7 bases, with 15 bases between the two germline ends. Germline V gene lookup returns CDR1 MNHEY and CDR2 SVGAGI. CDR3 length: 13 residues. Here the CDR3 DNA reads TGTGCCAGCAGACTGGGAGGGTTAGGTGGCTACACCTTC. Its translation is CASRLGGLGGYTF.

The chain combines TRBV7-9 with TRBJ2-1, with 11 bases that match TRBD2. V lost 1 base to trimming and J lost 10 bases; unmatched junction nucleotides: 6. The V gene's germline CDR1 is SEHNR and CDR2 FQNEAQ (reference sequence). The CDR3 spans 15 residues. This chain's CDR3 is CASSLDGLAGGEQFF. CDR3 in DNA: TGTGCCAGCAGCTTAGATGGGCTAGCGGGAGGAGAGCAGTTCTTC.

This chain links TRBV6-5 with TRBJ1-2; D is ambiguous. The V end was cut by 0 bases, the J end by 4 bases, with 9 bases between. The CDR3 consists of 14 residues. Germline CDR1 and CDR2: MNHEY and SVGAGI. The CDR3 sequence: CASSYSEGVYGYTF. The CDR3 nucleotides are TGTGCCAGCAGTTACTCAGAAGGAGTCTATGGCTACACCTTC.

The sample holds one count of this clone. CDR3 loop: CAWWDRVHEQYF. CDR3 coding DNA: TGTGCCTGGTGGGACAGGGTACACGAGCAGTACTTC. The chain has TRBV30 and TRBJ2-7; TRBD1 matches 9 bases. V gave up 5 bases and J gave up 5 bases; unmatched junction bases: 4. CDR1 and CDR2 (germline): GTSNPN, SVGIG (reference sequence). CDR3 size: 12 residues.

V and J are TRBV5-8 and TRBJ2-7; 8 nucleotides match TRBD2. CDR3 length equals 16 residues. Germline trimming cut 0 bases from V and 1 base from J; bases unmatched to any gene: 6. Germline lookup yields CDR1 SGHTS and CDR2 YDEGEE. The CDR3 is CASSLGSGGPSYEQYF. Here the CDR3 DNA reads TGTGCCAGCAGCTTGGGTTCGGGAGGGCCGTCCTACGAGCAGTACTTC.

About this clone itself: The identical CDR3 is also encoded by other nucleotide sequences in the sample. The rearrangement links TRBV5-1 to TRBJ2-7, with D possibly TRBD2 on 5 matching bases. V dropped 0 bases and J dropped 5 bases, with 6 bases sitting between them. The CDR3 covers 12 residues. CDR1 and CDR2 from the germline V gene are SGHRS and YFSETQ. The CDR3 reads CASSLAGNEQYF. Written as DNA, the CDR3 is TGCGCCAGCAGCTTGGCGGGAAACGAGCAGTACTTC.

With regard to this clone: Relative to the germline gene, one junction end is altered; a read error may explain this. The genes are TRBV7-7 and TRBJ2-7; 10 bases are a match to TRBD2. The CDR3 runs 13 residues. In germline, CDR1 is SSHAT, CDR2 FNYEAQ (reference sequence). The CDR3 bases are TGTGCTAGCAGCCCTAGCGGGAGTAACGAGCAGTACTTC. Translation gives CASSPSGSNEQYF.

The chain has TRBV7-6 and TRBJ2-1; 7 bases agree with TRBD2. This CDR3 is built from 14 residues. Trimming took 1 base from V and 9 from J; bases not matched to a gene: 6. Germline V gene lookup returns CDR1 SGHVS and CDR2 FNYEAQ. CDR3 DNA sequence: TGTGCCAGCAGCTTAGGGACTAGTTACGCTGAGCAGTTCTTC. Protein product: CASSLGTSYAEQFF. The whole variable domain, filled in from reference TRBV7-6 and TRBJ2-1, reads GAGVSQSPRYKVTKRGQDVALRCDPISGHVSLYWYRQALGQGPEFLTYFNYEAQQDKSGLPNDRFSAERPEGSISTLTIQRTEQRDSAMYRCASSLGTSYAEQFFGPGTRLTVL.

The chain couples TRBV30 to TRBJ1-1, with D perhaps matching TRBD1 (6 bases). The CDR3 consists of 14 residues. V lost 0 bases and J lost 1, with 9 bases in between. CDR1 is GTSNPN, CDR2 SVGIG, per germline (reference sequence). The CDR3 DNA follows: TGTGCCTGGAGTGTAAGGGGGAGGAACACTGAAGCTTTCTTT. This gives the protein CAWSVRGRNTEAFF.

The gene calls are TRBV19 and TRBJ2-1, with D maybe TRBD2 (7 bases). The CDR3 totals 15 residues. Deletions cut 3 bases from V and 4 bases from J, with 13 bases between. CDR1 LNHDA and CDR2 SQIVND come from the germline V gene (reference sequence). The CDR3 protein is CASSIGQRDYNEQFF. The CDR3 coding sequence is TGTGCCAGTAGTATCGGACAGCGGGATTACAATGAGCAGTTCTTC.

The gene calls are TRBV5-4 and TRBJ1-1, with 8 bases lining up with TRBD1. Germline V gene data show CDR1 as SGHNT and CDR2 as YYREEE (reference sequence). Trimming removed 3 bases from V and 3 bases from J; junction bases left unmatched: 1. This CDR3 has 13 amino acids. The CDR3 DNA follows: TGTGCCAGCAGCTCGACAGGGGACACTGAAGCTTTCTTT. Amino acid sequence: CASSSTGDTEAFF.

This clone has only one observation. This rearrangement joins TRBV4-1 to TRBJ2-3, with 8 bases identical to TRBD2. This CDR3 is built from 17 residues. J lost 1 base, V lost 1 base, and 7 bases had no gene match. Germline CDR1 is MGHRA and CDR2 is YSYEKL. The CDR3 reads CASSQGRAGVRTDTQYF. CDR3 nucleotide sequence: TGCGCCAGCAGCCAAGGACGAGCGGGAGTCCGCACAGATACGCAGTATTTT.

The rearrangement joins TRBV28 to TRBJ2-1; TRBD2 is a possible D gene (6 bases). The germline V gene has CDR1 MDHEN and CDR2 SYDVKM. V shed 5 bases and J shed 8 bases, with 13 bases lying between them. This CDR3 has 13 amino acids. The CDR3 coding sequence is TGTGCCAGCAGTCCACCTACTAGCCATGAGCAGTTCTTC. Protein product: CASSPPTSHEQFF.

The chain uses TRBV19 and TRBJ2-7; 12 bases map to TRBD1. The germline V gene encodes CDR1 LNHDA and CDR2 SQIVND (reference sequence). The CDR3 totals 17 residues. The ends lost 0 bases at V and 4 bases at J; junction bases unmatched: 7. The CDR3 nucleotides are TGTGCCAGTAGTATAGATCTGGGACAGGGGGCTAGATACGAGCAGTACTTC. It is translated as CASSIDLGQGARYEQYF.

The chain carries TRBV15 and TRBJ2-3; 8 positions agree with TRBD2. The CDR3 spans 17 residues. The junction had 8 bases not matched to a gene; V was cut back by 2 bases and J by 1 base. Looked up from germline, CDR1 is LNHNV and CDR2 is YYDKDF (reference sequence). CDR3 region: CATSRHQRELGTDTQYF. The CDR3 DNA is TGTGCCACCAGCAGACACCAGCGGGAGTTGGGCACAGATACGCAGTATTTT.